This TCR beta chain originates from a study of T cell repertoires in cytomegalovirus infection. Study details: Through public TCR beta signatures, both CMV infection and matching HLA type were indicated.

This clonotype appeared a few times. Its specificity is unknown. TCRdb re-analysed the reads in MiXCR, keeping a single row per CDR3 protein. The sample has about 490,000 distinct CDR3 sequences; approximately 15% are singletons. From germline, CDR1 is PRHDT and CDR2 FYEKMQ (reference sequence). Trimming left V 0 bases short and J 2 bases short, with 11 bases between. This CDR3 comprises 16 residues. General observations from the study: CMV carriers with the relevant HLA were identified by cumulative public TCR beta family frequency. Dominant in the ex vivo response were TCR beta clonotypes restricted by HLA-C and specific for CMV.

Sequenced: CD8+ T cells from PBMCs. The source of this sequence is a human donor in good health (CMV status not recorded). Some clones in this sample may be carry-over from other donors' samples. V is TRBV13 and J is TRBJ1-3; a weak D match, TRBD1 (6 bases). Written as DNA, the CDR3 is TGTGCCAGCAGCTTAGGCCTTGAGGGGGCTGGAAACACCATATATTTT. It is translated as CASSLGLEGAGNTIYF.